These 6 T cell receptor beta chains share one sample of origin, sequenced in a study of T cells after yellow fever vaccination. MiXCR, run by TCRdb on the 5' RACE reads, gives a single entry per CDR3 protein. The sample has under 150,000 distinct CDR3 sequences, approximately 7.7% seen once. Sequencing used CD4+ T cells sorted from PBMCs, obtained 5 days after the yellow fever booster vaccination. These receptors came from a man younger than 45 who received the YFV17D yellow fever vaccine.

This clonotype showed up many times. The V and J genes are TRBV5-5 and TRBJ2-3, with D perhaps matching TRBD2 (5 bases). Germline V gene data show CDR1 as SGHKS and CDR2 as YYEKEE (reference sequence). This CDR3 is built from 14 residues. Trimming cost V 4 bases and J 5 bases, with 14 bases left between them. CDR3 DNA sequence: TGTGCCAGCAGCGACGAAAGCGGAGGAGATACGCAGTATTTT. It translates to CASSDESGGDTQYF.

This clonotype was recorded at least ten times. The chain links TRBV20-1 to TRBJ2-5; 10 bases line up with TRBD2. Germline assignment: CDR1 DFQATT and CDR2 SNEGSKA (reference sequence). After removal of 3 bases from V and 5 bases from J, the junction contained 6 bases not matched to a gene. The CDR3 runs to 14 residues. CDR3 region: CSASPLAGKETQYF. The CDR3 DNA reads TGCAGTGCTAGCCCACTAGCGGGAAAGGAGACCCAGTACTTC.

This clonotype was observed many times. The rearrangement uses TRBV29-1 and TRBJ2-3; 9 bases agree with TRBD1. The CDR3 length is 17 residues. Trimming removed 7 bases from V and 2 bases from J; junction bases left unmatched: 16. CDR1 and CDR2 from the germline V gene are SQVTM and ANQGSEA. The CDR3 reads CSATPPWDRAYTDTQYF. The CDR3 DNA follows: TGCAGCGCCACCCCGCCCTGGGACAGGGCCTACACAGATACGCAGTATTTT.

This clonotype was counted ten times or more. The genes are TRBV12-3 or TRBV12-4 and TRBJ2-7; a possible D gene is TRBD2 (7 bases). Trimming pared 7 bases from V and 2 bases from J, leaving 9 bases between. The CDR3 loop spans 12 amino acids. CDR3 loop: CASKRDTYEQYF. The CDR3 DNA follows: TGTGCCAGCAAGCGGGACACCTACGAGCAGTACTTC.

This clonotype was seen repeatedly, ten times or more. CDR3 in amino acids: CASSLGSPYGYTF. The CDR3 coding sequence is TGCGCCAGCAGCTTAGGCAGCCCCTATGGCTACACCTTC. The chain carries TRBV5-1 and TRBJ1-2; D is undetermined. Germline V gene lookup returns CDR1 SGHRS and CDR2 YFSETQ. The CDR3 sequence is 13 residues long. The V end lost 2 bases, the J end lost 4 bases, and 9 bases lay between the germline ends.

This clonotype was detected ten times or more. The chain has TRBV24-1 and TRBJ2-2; TRBD2 matches at 9 bases. Trimming took 0 bases from V and 3 from J; bases not matched to a gene: 1. The CDR3 is 16 amino acids. Germline CDR1 reads KGHDR; CDR2 reads SFDVKD. This chain's CDR3 is CATSDLRGRDTGELFF. The DNA for the CDR3 is TGTGCCACCAGTGATTTGCGCGGGAGGGACACCGGGGAGCTGTTTTTT.